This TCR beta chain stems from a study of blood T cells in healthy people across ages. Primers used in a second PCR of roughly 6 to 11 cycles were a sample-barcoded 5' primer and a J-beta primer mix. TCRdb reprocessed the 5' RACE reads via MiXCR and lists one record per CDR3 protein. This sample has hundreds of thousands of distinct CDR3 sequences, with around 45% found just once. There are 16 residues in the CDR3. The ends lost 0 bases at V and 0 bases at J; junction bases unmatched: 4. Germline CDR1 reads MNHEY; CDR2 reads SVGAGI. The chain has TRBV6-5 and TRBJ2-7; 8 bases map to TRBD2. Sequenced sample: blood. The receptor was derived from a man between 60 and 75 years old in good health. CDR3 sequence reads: CASSYSAGDYSYEQYF. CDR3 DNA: TGTGCCAGCAGTTACTCAGCGGGGGACTACTCCTACGAGCAGTACTTC.